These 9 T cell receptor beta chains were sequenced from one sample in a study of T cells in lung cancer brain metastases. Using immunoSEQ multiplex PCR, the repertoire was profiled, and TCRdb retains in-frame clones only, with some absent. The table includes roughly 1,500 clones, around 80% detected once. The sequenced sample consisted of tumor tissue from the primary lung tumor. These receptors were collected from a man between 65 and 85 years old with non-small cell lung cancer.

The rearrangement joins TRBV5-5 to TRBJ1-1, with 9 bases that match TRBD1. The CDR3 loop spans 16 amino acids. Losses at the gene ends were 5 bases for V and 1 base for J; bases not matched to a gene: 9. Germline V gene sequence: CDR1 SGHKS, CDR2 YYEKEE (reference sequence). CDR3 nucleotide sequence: TGTGCCAGCAGACTCCTCGGGGGACAGGGGAACACTGAAGCTTTCTTT. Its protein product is CASRLLGGQGNTEAFF.

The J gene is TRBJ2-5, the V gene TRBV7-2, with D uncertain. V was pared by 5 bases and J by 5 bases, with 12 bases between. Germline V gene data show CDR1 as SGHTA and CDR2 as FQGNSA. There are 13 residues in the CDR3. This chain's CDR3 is CASSPQGRETQYF. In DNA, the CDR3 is TGTGCCAGCAGCCCCCAAGGAAGGGAGACCCAGTACTTC.

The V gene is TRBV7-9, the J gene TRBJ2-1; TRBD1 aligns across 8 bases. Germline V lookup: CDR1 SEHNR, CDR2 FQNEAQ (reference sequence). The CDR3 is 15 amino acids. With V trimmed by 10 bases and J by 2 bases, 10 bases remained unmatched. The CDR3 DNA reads TGTGCCAACACCAGGTGGGACAGGCCCTACAATGAGCAGTTCTTC. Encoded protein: CANTRWDRPYNEQFF.

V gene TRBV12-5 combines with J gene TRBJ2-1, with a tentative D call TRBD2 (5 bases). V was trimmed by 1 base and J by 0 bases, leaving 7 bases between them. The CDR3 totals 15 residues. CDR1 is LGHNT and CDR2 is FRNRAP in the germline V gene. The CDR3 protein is CASGLGRDSYNEQFF. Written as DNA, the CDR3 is TGTGCTAGTGGTTTGGGCCGGGACTCCTACAATGAGCAGTTCTTC.

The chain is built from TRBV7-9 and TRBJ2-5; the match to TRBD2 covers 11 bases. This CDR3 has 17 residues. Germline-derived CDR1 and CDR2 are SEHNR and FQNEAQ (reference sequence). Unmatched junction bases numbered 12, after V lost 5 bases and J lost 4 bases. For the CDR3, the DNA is TGTGCCAGCAGCCCACGGACTAGCGGGTACTTCGGAGAGACCCAGTACTTC. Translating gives CASSPRTSGYFGETQYF.

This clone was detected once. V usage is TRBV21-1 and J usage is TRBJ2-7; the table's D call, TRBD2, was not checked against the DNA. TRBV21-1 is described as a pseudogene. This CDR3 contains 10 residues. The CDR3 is CASRDYEQYV. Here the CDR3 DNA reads TGTGCCAGCCGCGACTACGAGCAGTACGTC.

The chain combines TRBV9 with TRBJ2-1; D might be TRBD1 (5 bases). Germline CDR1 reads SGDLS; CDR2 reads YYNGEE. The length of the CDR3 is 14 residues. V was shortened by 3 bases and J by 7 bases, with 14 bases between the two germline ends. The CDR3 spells CASSALQGLNEQFF. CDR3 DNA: TGTGCCAGCAGCGCCCTCCAGGGCCTTAATGAGCAGTTCTTC.

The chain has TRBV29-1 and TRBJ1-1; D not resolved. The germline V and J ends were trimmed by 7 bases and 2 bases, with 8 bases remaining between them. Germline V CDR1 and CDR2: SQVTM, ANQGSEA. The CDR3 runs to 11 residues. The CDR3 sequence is CSAYGNTEAFF. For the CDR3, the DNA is TGCAGCGCCTACGGAAACACTGAAGCTTTCTTT.

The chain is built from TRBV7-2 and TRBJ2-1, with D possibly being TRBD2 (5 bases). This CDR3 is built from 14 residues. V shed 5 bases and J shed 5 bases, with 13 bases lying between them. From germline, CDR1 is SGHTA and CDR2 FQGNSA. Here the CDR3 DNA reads TGTGCCAGCAGCGGCCGGGATCCTAACAATGAGCAGTTCTTC. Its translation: CASSGRDPNNEQFF.